Only a few counts were recorded for the clone carrying this T cell receptor beta chain. This entry comes from a study of CD8+ T cells in alopecia areata. For the study at large: Administration of oral tofacitinib to treated patients was at 5 to 10 mg twice daily.

The treatment was: oral pan-JAK inhibitor, 5-10 mg twice daily. The authors extracted RNA and reverse transcribed it into cDNA as the sequencing template. The repertoire was sequenced with immunoSEQ multiplex PCR; TCRdb's copy has only in-frame clones and lacks some. The table lists 110,000 to 150,000 clones, roughly 52% of them singletons. CDR3 size: 12 residues. Trimming cost V 3 bases and J 7 bases; bases outside gene matches: 2. CDR1 and CDR2 from the germline V gene are LNHNV and YYDKDF (reference sequence). This clonotype was sampled from a human donor with alopecia areata. Source: CD8+ T cells sorted from blood, taken at week 4, from a patient treated with tofacitinib. The rearrangement uses TRBV15 and TRBJ1-1; 7 bases align to TRBD1. CDR3 sequence (DNA): TGTGCCACCAGCAGCGGGACAGTTGAAGCTTTCTTT. Protein: CATSSGTVEAFF.